This T cell receptor (beta chain) was sequenced during a study of PD-1 blockade in classical Hodgkin lymphoma. Study-wide findings and caveats: Nivolumab starters within 1 year of ASCT were excluded.

The CDR3 consists of 13 residues. Germline loops: CDR1 SNHLY, CDR2 FYNNEI. V was shortened by 3 bases and J by 4 bases, with 10 bases between the two germline ends. Brentuximab vedotin exposure varied, and every patient relapsed after autologous stem cell transplantation. The table came from immunoSEQ multiplex PCR; TCRdb's copy has only in-frame clones and leaves some out. The sample contains under 30,000 clones, roughly four fifths of which appear only once. Regarding this clone: No antigen is known for it.

The source of this sequence is a human donor with classical Hodgkin lymphoma. This chain connects TRBV2 to TRBJ2-7, with D maybe TRBD2 (5 bases). Sequencing used peripheral blood mononuclear cells (PBMCs), obtained before the second cycle of nivolumab. The CDR3 loop reads CASSDPRGYEQYF. The DNA for the CDR3 is TGTGCCAGCAGTGACCCACGCGGGTACGAGCAGTACTTC.